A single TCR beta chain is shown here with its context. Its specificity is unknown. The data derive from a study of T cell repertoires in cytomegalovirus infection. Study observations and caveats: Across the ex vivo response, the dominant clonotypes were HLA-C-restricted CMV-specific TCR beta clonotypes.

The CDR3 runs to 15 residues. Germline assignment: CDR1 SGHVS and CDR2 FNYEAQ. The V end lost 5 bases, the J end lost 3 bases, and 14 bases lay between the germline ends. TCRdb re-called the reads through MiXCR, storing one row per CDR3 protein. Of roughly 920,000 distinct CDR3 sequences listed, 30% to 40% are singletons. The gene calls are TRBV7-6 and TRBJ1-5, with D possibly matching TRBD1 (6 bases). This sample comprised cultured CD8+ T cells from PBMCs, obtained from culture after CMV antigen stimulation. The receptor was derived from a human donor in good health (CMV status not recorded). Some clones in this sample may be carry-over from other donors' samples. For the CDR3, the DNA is TGTGCCAGCAGCGCACAGGGTGGAAACAATCAGCCCCAGCATTTT. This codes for CASSAQGGNNQPQHF.